This TCR beta chain stems from a study of CD8+CD57+ T cells in acquired aplastic anemia. Study information: Isolated CD4+ and CD8+ cells, once sorted, yielded DNA averaging 3.2 ug.

This clonotype has more than one count but fewer than ten. Its antigen is as yet unknown. Study-wide results and limits: Patient and control CD8+ Simpson's diversity was not significantly different. Patients and controls had in common approximately 29 CD8+ CDR3 sequences.

Genomic DNA templated the TCR beta VDJ and CDR3 profiling. TCRdb redid the calling of the reads with MiXCR, one entry per CDR3 protein. The sample has 250,000 to 350,000 distinct CDR3 sequences, roughly half seen once; the top ten hold around 7.6%. Trimming stripped 3 bases from V and 4 bases from J, with 18 bases between. Per the germline V gene, CDR1 is LGHNA and CDR2 is YSLEER. This CDR3 has 17 amino acids. This clonotype originated in a human donor with severe aplastic anemia or a healthy control (not recorded which). This rearrangement joins TRBV4-3 to TRBJ2-2, with D perhaps TRBD2 (6 bases). Sequencing used sorted CD4+, CD8+, or CD8+CD57+ T cells (not recorded which) from PBMCs. The CDR3 DNA sequence: TGCGCCAGCAGCCAGGAACCCCCCGGGACTTTCACCGGGGAGCTGTTTTTT. It encodes CASSQEPPGTFTGELFF.